This T cell receptor beta chain was identified during a study of blood T cell repertoires in COVID-19. Recruitment covered some 25 US areas and drew participants whose ages spanned roughly 18 to 100 years. Recovery meant two consecutive negative NP/OP PCR tests, professional clearance, or resolved symptoms. Method: immunoSEQ multiplex PCR; TCRdb's copy keeps in-frame clones and lacks some. The table includes 150,000 to 250,000 clones, about four fifths detected once. With 4 bases clipped from V and 7 bases from J, the junction kept 6 bases outside the gene matches. There are 15 residues in the CDR3. Per germline, CDR1 SGHRS and CDR2 YFSETQ.

The rearrangement links TRBV5-1 to TRBJ2-1; 12 positions match TRBD2. This TCR was recovered from a man between 35 and 55 years old who had recovered from COVID-19. Sequencing was performed on PBMCs or T cells enriched from blood (not recorded which). CDR3 in amino acids: CASSPWTSGENEQFF. In DNA, the CDR3 is TGCGCCAGCAGCCCGTGGACTAGCGGGGAAAATGAGCAGTTCTTC.